This TCR beta chain appears in the sequencing data of a study of T cell clonality in common variable immunodeficiency (dated by TCRdb to the mid-2010s). What the research found in general, with its limitations: CVID TCRbeta sequences reportedly showed fewer deletions and N-nucleotide insertions and lacked highly modified clones with 13 or more V deletions. Healthy controls shared more TCRbeta clones with each other than CVID subjects shared among themselves (p < 0.0001). According to the authors, finding the cause of the higher clonality in CVID would require sequencing the repertoires of T cell subpopulations. Patient heterogeneity within the CVID cohort put limits on correlating repertoire features with clinical complications. Even though DNA input was the same, control samples had an average of about 80,000 unique sequences each, compared with some 32,000 in CVID samples. Compared with healthy controls, CVID subjects showed increased TCRbeta clonality (t-test p = 0.018), a feature most characteristic of about a third of subjects.

This clone came up a few times. Which antigen it targets is not known. For sequencing input, CVID and control samples contributed equivalent amounts of genomic DNA. For every sample, a 60 bp segment covering the rearranged TCRbeta CDR3 region was amplified and then sequenced. The immunoSEQ assay, a bias-corrected multiplex PCR combined with high-throughput sequencing, was used to amplify TCRbeta. The original pipeline was this. Every unique nucleotide sequence counted as a clone and was annotated with V, D and J genes, copy number and frequency. Sequences were labeled productive if in frame, and non-productive if out of frame or containing stop codons. As previously described, clonality was computed from Shannon's entropy. The predicted amino acid sequences of productive clones were used to derive the mean CDR3 Kyte-Doolittle hydropathy. Using the R hclust function, scaled V gene usage was clustered hierarchically with Manhattan distance and complete linkage. To assess clone sharing by CDR3 amino acid sequence, 12 repertoires per group were resampled over 100 rounds. The repertoires were screened for some 69 published EBV-specific TCRbeta sequences and roughly 240 published CMV-specific TCRbeta sequences. Analysis left out a couple of CVID samples that produced under 10,000 sequences, so 35 to 50 CVID repertoires remained. TCRdb re-hosts the immuneACCESS table, in-frame sequences only. Its copies lack some clones; in the studies checked, an unresolved V gene accounts for under half of them, and the cause for the rest is not known. Clone size and V and J calls were adopted from that table, with D and trimming inferred from the DNA. The sample has about 8,000 clones on record, with no singletons. Clones ranked in the top ten supply around 22% of the sample.

CVID was diagnosed by standard criteria: serum IgG, IgA and/or IgM reduced below normal range, plus specific antibody deficiency. There were approximately 46 subjects in the CVID group (roughly 30 male and some 15 female), ranging in age from about 9 to 65 years, with a mean age of 40. Both CVID patients and healthy controls were predominantly of Caucasian heritage. All CVID subjects had received replacement immunoglobulin therapy for at least one year at the time of study participation. When blood was collected, none of the CVID subjects were ill or on immunomodulatory or immunosuppressive medication. From each donor, roughly 5 to 8.5 ml of heparinized peripheral whole blood was collected. Genomic DNA from adults with common variable immune deficiency (CVID) and from healthy adult controls was the source for sequencing TCRbeta CDR3 repertoires. Diluted blood was density-centrifuged over Hypaque 1077 or Ficoll-Paque to isolate peripheral blood mononuclear cells. Unsorted mononuclear cells served as the source of genomic DNA, which was extracted either by Qiagen column purification or by a centrifugation-based method.

Sequenced material: peripheral blood mononuclear cells. This TCR came from a human donor with common variable immunodeficiency.

This receptor has the CDR3 CSARDVPSSGSYEQYF. CDR3 DNA (partial): TGCAGTGCTAGAGATGTACCCTCTAGCGGCTCCTACGAG. The receptor chain draws on TRBV20-1 and TRBJ2-7, with 7 bases aligning to TRBD2. The read terminates 3 residues ahead of where the CDR3 ends, so the germline J gene completes it. The germline V gene (reference sequence) gives CDR1 as DFQATT and CDR2 as SNEGSKA. V loses 0 bases at its end and J loses 0 bases; junction bases beyond the gene matches: 8. The CDR3 runs 16 amino acids, cysteine and phenylalanine included. Shown are 39 bases from within the CDR3, in frame from base 1.